These T cell receptor beta chains were read from a single sample in a study of blood T cell repertoires in COVID-19. Here immunoSEQ multiplex PCR was the method, and the copy in TCRdb shows in-frame clones only, minus some. The table shows roughly 250,000 clones, with 80% to 90% occurring only once. Input material: peripheral blood. These receptor sequences come from a woman between 45 and 60 years old with acute or convalescent COVID-19. CDR3s include the opening cysteine and the closing phenylalanine or tryptophan. Size is stated for part of the rows, as once, few or many counts, or as a class when the clone is expanded.

v_call: TRBV21-1
j_call: TRBJ2-2
clone_size: .
cdr3_aa: CASSKRQGMNTGELFF

v_call: TRBV5-1
j_call: TRBJ2-7
clone_size: .
cdr3_aa: CASSLRDSSEQYF

v_call: TRBV7-9
j_call: TRBJ2-3
clone_size: .
cdr3_aa: CASSLVWGSRTDTQYF

v_call: TRBV5-1
j_call: TRBJ2-3
clone_size: .
cdr3_aa: CASSLQGVGTDTQYF

v_call: TRBV10-3
j_call: TRBJ1-2
clone_size: .
cdr3_aa: CAISDSRDGYTF

v_call: TRBV6-5
j_call: TRBJ1-4
clone_size: .
cdr3_aa: CASSYSTGTGDEKLFF

v_call: TRBV5-1
j_call: TRBJ2-1
clone_size: .
cdr3_aa: CASSTMTSTGGPEQFF

v_call: TRBV2
j_call: TRBJ1-5
clone_size: .
cdr3_aa: CASSGKGSDRVGQPQHF

v_call: TRBV5-4
j_call: TRBJ1-5
clone_size: .
cdr3_aa: CASSADRGGQPQHF

v_call: TRBV5-6
j_call: TRBJ2-6
clone_size: .
cdr3_aa: CASSFTGNSGANVLTF

v_call: TRBV28
j_call: TRBJ2-3
clone_size: .
cdr3_aa: CASNLAGRTDTQYF

v_call: TRBV5-5
j_call: TRBJ1-6
clone_size: .
cdr3_aa: CASSPGFYGNSPLHF

v_call: TRBV7-6
j_call: TRBJ2-7
clone_size: .
cdr3_aa: CASSPLQGYEQYF

v_call: TRBV6-4
j_call: TRBJ1-6
clone_size: .
cdr3_aa: CASSEWGQNNSPLHF

v_call: TRBV7-3
j_call: TRBJ2-7
clone_size: .
cdr3_aa: CASSLDRGNEQYF

v_call: TRBV24-1
j_call: TRBJ2-2
clone_size: .
cdr3_aa: CATSEAGTGYSGRHTGELFF

v_call: TRBV7-3
j_call: TRBJ2-7
clone_size: .
cdr3_aa: CASSLKGGAGAYEQYF

v_call: TRBV28
j_call: TRBJ2-7
clone_size: once
cdr3_aa: CASRATGSLYEQYF

v_call: TRBV5-1
j_call: TRBJ2-5
clone_size: once
cdr3_aa: CASSVTSGRARETQYF

v_call: TRBV5-6
j_call: TRBJ2-1
clone_size: .
cdr3_aa: CASTFAEYSNEQFF

v_call: TRBV6-5
j_call: TRBJ2-3
clone_size: .
cdr3_aa: CASSSRSSVADTQYF

v_call: TRBV14
j_call: TRBJ2-1
clone_size: .
cdr3_aa: CASSQHTGTASYNEQFF

v_call: TRBV6-2/TRBV6-3
j_call: TRBJ2-1
clone_size: .
cdr3_aa: CASSSRGGQGLNEQFF

v_call: TRBV5-1
j_call: TRBJ2-5
clone_size: .
cdr3_aa: CASRQDRTQETQYF

v_call: TRBV24-1
j_call: TRBJ2-3
clone_size: .
cdr3_aa: CATSVQKTSTDTQYF

v_call: TRBV5-6
j_call: TRBJ2-3
clone_size: .
cdr3_aa: CASSLFGGRTDTQYF

v_call: TRBV28
j_call: TRBJ2-3
clone_size: .
cdr3_aa: CASSFDRVGDTQYF

v_call: TRBV21-1
j_call: TRBJ2-7
clone_size: .
cdr3_aa: CASSKLRRAYEQYF

v_call: TRBV19
j_call: TRBJ2-4
clone_size: .
cdr3_aa: CASSMRGQSLVAKNIQYF

v_call: TRBV19
j_call: TRBJ2-7
clone_size: once
cdr3_aa: CASSMIDSEQYF

v_call: TRBV11-2
j_call: TRBJ1-1
clone_size: .
cdr3_aa: CASRQTGGTEAFF

v_call: TRBV5-1
j_call: TRBJ2-1
clone_size: .
cdr3_aa: CASSTGLAGPAGEQFF

v_call: TRBV5-1
j_call: TRBJ1-1
clone_size: .
cdr3_aa: CASSLAKGADTEAFF

v_call: TRBV5-6
j_call: TRBJ2-1
clone_size: .
cdr3_aa: CASRPGASLHEQFF

v_call: TRBV30
j_call: TRBJ2-1
clone_size: once
cdr3_aa: CATSGSIYEQFF

v_call: TRBV3-1/TRBV3-2
j_call: TRBJ2-7
clone_size: .
cdr3_aa: CASSQDWQDEQYF

v_call: TRBV5-8
j_call: TRBJ2-5
clone_size: .
cdr3_aa: CASSLGPLLAGAETQYF

v_call: TRBV5-4
j_call: TRBJ1-2
clone_size: .
cdr3_aa: CATRIQQAGDYGYTF

v_call: TRBV7-2
j_call: TRBJ1-5
clone_size: .
cdr3_aa: CASSPYGGISNQPQHF

v_call: TRBV29-1
j_call: TRBJ1-1
clone_size: once
cdr3_aa: CSVGDRAAFF

v_call: TRBV19
j_call: TRBJ2-3
clone_size: .
cdr3_aa: CASSILGIDTQYF

v_call: TRBV6-5
j_call: TRBJ2-7
clone_size: few
cdr3_aa: CASSYWAGGQYEQYF

v_call: TRBV28
j_call: TRBJ1-2
clone_size: .
cdr3_aa: CASSQPPGQNNYGYTF

v_call: TRBV29-1
j_call: TRBJ2-3
clone_size: .
cdr3_aa: CSVASGDTQYF

v_call: TRBV5-4
j_call: TRBJ1-2
clone_size: .
cdr3_aa: CASSLGRQGNYGYTF

v_call: TRBV19
j_call: TRBJ1-6
clone_size: .
cdr3_aa: CASRTGTGNSPLHF

v_call: TRBV28
j_call: TRBJ1-1
clone_size: .
cdr3_aa: CASSFLRGHTEAFF

v_call: TRBV5-4
j_call: TRBJ2-3
clone_size: .
cdr3_aa: CASSPIAGTTDTQYF

v_call: TRBV4-1
j_call: TRBJ1-2
clone_size: few
cdr3_aa: CASSVTGALQGYTF

v_call: TRBV28
j_call: TRBJ2-2
clone_size: .
cdr3_aa: CASSPWTSGIGDTGELFF

v_call: TRBV7-8
j_call: TRBJ2-2
clone_size: .
cdr3_aa: CASSLWTDPGELFF

v_call: TRBV10-1
j_call: TRBJ1-2
clone_size: once
cdr3_aa: CASSERRRALYGYTF

v_call: TRBV28
j_call: TRBJ2-7
clone_size: .
cdr3_aa: CASRQGGGGFYEQYF

v_call: TRBV19
j_call: TRBJ1-5
clone_size: few
cdr3_aa: CASSIIVTANQPQHF